A few counts support the clone carrying this TCR beta chain. Using immunoSEQ multiplex PCR, the repertoire was profiled, and TCRdb retains in-frame clones only, with some absent. Among 150,000 to 200,000 clones listed, around 90% were seen once. This CDR3 comprises 13 residues. The germline CDR1 and CDR2 sequences are SGHTA and FQGTGA. V dropped 0 bases and J dropped 7 bases, with 7 bases sitting between them. These data come from a study of control samples from healthy donors and cancer patients. V and J are TRBV7-3 and TRBJ1-5, with D unclear. This clonotype originated in a woman between 50 and 59 years old in good health. Sequences were obtained from blood. CDR3 sequence reads: CASSLTGGQPQHF. The DNA of the CDR3 is TGTGCCAGCAGCTTAACAGGCGGCCAGCCCCAGCATTTT.